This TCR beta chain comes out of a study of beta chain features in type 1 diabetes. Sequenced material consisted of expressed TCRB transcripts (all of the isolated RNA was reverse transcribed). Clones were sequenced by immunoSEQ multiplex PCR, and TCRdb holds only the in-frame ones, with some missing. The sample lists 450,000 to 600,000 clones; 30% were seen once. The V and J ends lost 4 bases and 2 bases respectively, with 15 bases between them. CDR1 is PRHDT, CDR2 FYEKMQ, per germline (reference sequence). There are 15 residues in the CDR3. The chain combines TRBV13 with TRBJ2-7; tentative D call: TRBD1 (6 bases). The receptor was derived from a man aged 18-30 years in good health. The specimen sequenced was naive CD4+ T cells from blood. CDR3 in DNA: TGTGCCAGCAGCTCCCGAGACAGGCTCCCCTACGAGCAGTACTTC. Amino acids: CASSSRDRLPYEQYF.